Listed below are T cell receptor beta chains from one sample, sequenced in a study of cytomegalovirus exposure and HLA in healthy donors. Clones were read by immunoSEQ multiplex PCR, and TCRdb kept only the in-frame ones, dropping some. The sample consists of 150,000 to 200,000 clones, roughly 84% of them appearing once. What was sequenced was PBMCs. These receptors were taken from a man in his thirties or forties in good health and CMV-seropositive. Both conserved end residues are trimmed from each CDR3.

V,CDR3
TRBV6-5,ASTSTGHPYEQY
TRBV21-1,ASSKSQGHHREQY
TRBV5-1,ASSPRGTGGPATNEKLF
TRBV9,ASSVGVGEGLGGTQY
TRBV9,ASSVDGDWFYGYT
TRBV5-1,ASSLDQGAPGELF
TRBV28,ASSFRGRRSNQPQH
TRBV7-2,ASSNSNQPQH
TRBV14,ASSQGVSGDNEQF
TRBV28,ASIAGTNSYEQY
TRBV19,ASSTPTGARQPQH
TRBV2,ASSGYRGRDGYT
TRBV19,ASSPVPNEQF
TRBV28,ASSLYEADTQY
TRBV19,ASSIGGVRRYNEQF